Following are 8 T cell receptor beta chains from one sample sequenced in a study of blood T cell repertoires in COVID-19. Profiling relied on immunoSEQ multiplex PCR, and the TCRdb table lists in-frame clones only, not all of them. The sample comprises fewer than 65,000 clones, 80% to 90% of which are singletons, and around 1.3% rests with the top ten. The source material was peripheral blood. The receptors here all came from a woman of 80 years or more with acute or convalescent COVID-19.

The chain links TRBV14 to TRBJ1-1, with D maybe TRBD1 (5 bases). This CDR3 is 13 amino acids long. Trimming left V 2 bases short and J 1 base short, with 5 bases between. Germline V CDR1 and CDR2: SGHDN, FVKESK. The CDR3 DNA reads as TGTGCCAGCAGCCAACAGGGGAACACTGAAGCTTTCTTT. Amino acid sequence: CASSQQGNTEAFF.

This chain links TRBV7-7 with TRBJ2-3; D perhaps matches TRBD2 (6 bases). From germline, CDR1 is SSHAT and CDR2 FNYEAQ (reference sequence). The CDR3 spans 15 residues. V dropped 5 bases and J dropped 2 bases, with 14 bases sitting between them. CDR3 coding DNA: TGTGCCAGCAGCCGTGGTAGCGGAGTCACAGATACGCAGTATTTT. This sequence encodes CASSRGSGVTDTQYF. Drawing the rest from reference TRBV7-7 and TRBJ2-3, the complete variable domain is GAGVSQSPRYKVTKRGQDVTLRCDPISSHATLYWYQQALGQGPEFLTYFNYEAQPDKSGLPSDRFSAERPEGSISTLTIQRTEQRDSAMYRCASSRGSGVTDTQYFGPGTRLTVL.

This chain uses TRBV27 with TRBJ2-7, with 7 bases fitting TRBD2. V dropped 1 base and J dropped 5; count of bases not matched to a gene: 2. The CDR3 is 13 residues long. Per the germline V gene, CDR1 is MNHEY and CDR2 is SMNVEV (reference sequence). This CDR3 reads CASSLWLADEQYF. The DNA of the CDR3 is TGTGCCAGCAGTTTATGGCTAGCGGACGAGCAGTACTTC.

The chain recombines TRBV6-2 or TRBV6-3 with TRBJ1-2; 9 bases agree with TRBD1. The CDR3 loop spans 15 amino acids. The V gene's germline CDR1 is MNHEY and CDR2 SVGEGT. The junction had 12 bases not matched to a gene; V was cut back by 6 bases and J by 7 bases. The CDR3 is CASSPAGTGYSGYTF. DNA for the CDR3: TGTGCCAGCAGCCCTGCTGGGACAGGGTATAGTGGCTACACCTTC.

The chain uses TRBV5-1 and TRBJ1-4; D might be TRBD1 (6 bases). Trimming pared 2 bases from V and 8 bases from J, leaving 25 bases between. Germline-derived CDR1 and CDR2 are SGHRS and YFSETQ. The length of the CDR3 is 18 residues. CDR3 protein: CASSLGFTGTPFGEKLFF. The CDR3 DNA sequence: TGCGCCAGCAGCTTAGGGTTCACCGGGACACCGTTCGGAGAAAAACTGTTTTTT.

In nucleotides, the CDR3 is TGTGCCAGCAACCCTCGGACAGTGAAAGTCTACGAGCAGTACTTC. Its protein is CASNPRTVKVYEQYF. V is TRBV6-2 or TRBV6-3 and J is TRBJ2-7; D possibly corresponds to TRBD1 (6 bases). The V gene's germline CDR1 is MNHEY and CDR2 SVGEGT. Trimming shortened V by 7 bases and J by 3 bases, and 19 bases separated the two germline ends. This CDR3 is 15 amino acids long.

V and J are TRBV7-2 and TRBJ1-5, with a tentative D call TRBD1 (5 bases). The germline V gene encodes CDR1 SGHTA and CDR2 FQGNSA. The ends were cut back, 5 bases at V and 5 bases at J, with 13 bases in the middle. CDR3 size: 14 residues. CDR3 residues: CASSPQWGDQPQHF. For the CDR3, the DNA is TGTGCCAGCAGCCCCCAGTGGGGGGATCAGCCCCAGCATTTT.

V usage is TRBV7-9 and J usage is TRBJ2-1, with TRBD2 matching 10 bases. The V gene's germline CDR1 is SEHNR and CDR2 FQNEAQ (reference sequence). Losses at the gene ends were 0 bases for V and 7 bases for J; bases not matched to a gene: 12. The CDR3 is 18 amino acids. Here the CDR3 DNA reads TGTGCCAGCAGCTTAGCCCCCCGGCTAGCGGGGGTGACGAATGAGCAGTTCTTC. This gives the protein CASSLAPRLAGVTNEQFF.